Listed here are 7 T cell receptor beta chains from one sample, sequenced in a study of kidney transplant recipient with SARS-CoV-2 infection (dated by TCRdb to about 2021). Per the publication, the time point label means: pre-pandemic baseline sample and day 111 after first positive SARS-CoV-2 test. The instrument given in TCRdb is Illumina MiSeq. TCRdb applied fastp at Q25 and MiXCR to the public reads, then kept only in-frame beta chains. Rows matching on CDR3 protein sequence are summarized as one entry with the most common DNA and genes. Present in this sample are 200,000 to 300,000 distinct CDR3 sequences, around 28% of which were seen just once. The leading ten clones occupy roughly 7% of the sample. Sequenced here: a blood sample, sampled at baseline and on day 111 from a kidney transplant recipient. Receptor source: a male patient between 25 and 39 years old who had COVID-19 and was a kidney transplant recipient. After transplantation, some T cells may belong to the graft donor instead of the recipient.

On this clonotype itself: It may be a read error: a sequence one base away is much more abundant. The J gene is TRBJ2-6, the V gene TRBV8-2. TRBV8-2 is a pseudogene segment. The CDR3 extends over 17 amino acids. The CDR3 sequence: CGIGQRITQSRTNVLTF. The CDR3 DNA sequence: TGTGGCATAGGCCAAAGGATAACACAAAGTCGGACCAACGTCCTGACTTTC.

This clonotype was counted only a few times. The CDR3 DNA is TGTGCCAGCAGCTTAGTAGGGGCGGAGACCCAGTACTTC. Its protein product is CASSLVGAETQYF. This chain connects TRBV11-1 to TRBJ2-5; D is possibly TRBD1 (5 bases). This CDR3 is built from 13 residues. Per germline, CDR1 SGHAT and CDR2 FQDESV (reference sequence). With 1 base removed from V and 5 bases from J, the gap between germline ends came to 8 bases.

This clonotype has only a few counts. V and J are TRBV7-3 and TRBJ2-3; the D gene is possibly TRBD2 (5 bases). This CDR3 contains 14 residues. V was cut by 6 bases and J by 3 bases, with 13 bases left in between. The germline gives CDR1 SGHTA, CDR2 FQGTGA. The CDR3 sequence: CASRLGGGTDTQYF. In DNA, the CDR3 is TGTGCCAGCAGGCTCGGAGGTGGGACAGATACGCAGTATTTT.

This clonotype was detected ten times or more. This sequence joins TRBV6-5 and TRBJ1-5; D unresolved. The CDR3 runs 15 residues. Trimming cost V 7 bases and J 0 bases, with 13 bases left between them. Looked up from germline, CDR1 is MNHEY and CDR2 is SVGAGI. CDR3 sequence (DNA): TGTGCCAGCAAAAGGATTCGAGGTAGCAATCAGCCCCAGCATTTT. Translated, it gives CASKRIRGSNQPQHF.

With respect to this clonotype: A much larger clone differs by one base, so this may be a read error. The chain employs TRBV5-4 and TRBJ1-4; weak D call: TRBD1 (6 bases). Germline lookup yields CDR1 SGHNT and CDR2 YYREEE (reference sequence). The V end was cut by 4 bases, the J end by 8 bases, with 15 bases between. The CDR3 is 14 amino acids. CDR3 DNA sequence: TGTGCCAGCAGCCTTGACGGGGGGCTCGAAAAACTGTTTTTT. Translation: CASSLDGGLEKLFF.

About this clonotype itself: A much larger clone lies one base from this, so it may be a read error. This chain connects TRBV9 to TRBJ1-2, with D tentatively TRBD1 (5 bases). CDR3 size: 13 residues. Germline assignment: CDR1 SGDLS and CDR2 YYNGEE. CDR3: CVSSVGGNYGYTF. The CDR3 coding sequence is TGTGTCAGCAGCGTGGGGGGTAACTATGGCTACACCTTC. Supplemented by reference TRBV9 and TRBJ1-2, the full variable domain reads DSGVTQTPKHLITATGQRVTLRCSPRSGDLSVYWYQQSLDQGLQFLIQYYNGEERAKGNILERFSAQQFPDLHSELNLSSLELGDSALYFCVSSVGGNYGYTFGSGTRLTVV.

Points on this clonotype: A much larger clone differs from this one at a single base, so this may be a read error. This chain connects TRBV6-4 to TRBJ2-3; D is ambiguous. Germline lookup yields CDR1 MRHNA and CDR2 SNTAGT. The CDR3 sequence is 13 residues long. The V gene lost 2 bases and the J gene lost 4 bases, with 7 bases spanning the gap. DNA of the CDR3: TGTGCCAGCAGTGACGGGGAAGCAGATACGCAGTATTTT. This sequence encodes CASSDGEADTQYF.